The entry that follows covers one TCR beta chain sequence. Its antigen remains unidentified. Trimming stripped 3 bases from V and 0 bases from J, with 16 bases between. Germline assignment: CDR1 MDHEN and CDR2 SYDVKM. The CDR3 runs to 17 residues. Donors showed nominal health when sampled, although they likely had unrecorded immune exposures. This entry comes from a study of cytomegalovirus exposure and HLA in healthy donors. About the study: As released early, the data held 75 million to 90 million unique TCRs from HLA-typed donors.

General study results and limits: Among donors in an Asian-associated ancestry cluster, a later analysis reportedly found fewer N-insertions than the roughly 700-donor mean. Later on, an analysis tied 15,000 to 20,000 TCR beta sequences to HLA alleles at 0.05 false discovery rate.

PCR employed 60 Vbeta and 13 Jbeta primers. TCRdb keeps only in-frame clones here, not all; method: immunoSEQ multiplex PCR. Of 200,000 to 300,000 clones listed, about 88% were seen once; the top ten hold 0.2% to 0.25%. This TCR came from a girl aged 2 to 10 in good health and CMV-seronegative. The chain recombines TRBV28 with TRBJ2-3; tentatively, D is TRBD1 (6 bases). Material for sequencing was PBMCs. The CDR3: CASSFPPGQTSTDTQYF. CDR3 nucleotides: TGTGCCAGCAGTTTCCCACCGGGACAAACCAGCACAGATACGCAGTATTTT. Full variable domain (missing parts from reference TRBV28 and TRBJ2-3): DVKVTQSSRYLVKRTGEKVFLECVQDMDHENMFWYRQDPGLGLRLIYFSYDVKMKEKGDIPEGYSVSREKKERFSLILESASTNQTSMYLCASSFPPGQTSTDTQYFGPGTRLTVL.